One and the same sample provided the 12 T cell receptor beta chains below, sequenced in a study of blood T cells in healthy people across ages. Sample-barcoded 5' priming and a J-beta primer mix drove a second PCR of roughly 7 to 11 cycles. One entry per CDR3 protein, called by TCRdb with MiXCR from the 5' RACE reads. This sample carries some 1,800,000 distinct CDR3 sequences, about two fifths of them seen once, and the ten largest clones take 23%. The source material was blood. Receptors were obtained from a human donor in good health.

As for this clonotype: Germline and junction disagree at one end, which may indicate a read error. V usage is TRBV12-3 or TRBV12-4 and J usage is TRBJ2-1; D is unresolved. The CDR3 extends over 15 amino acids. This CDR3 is CASSFGTSSYNGQFF. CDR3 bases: TGTGCCAGCAGTTTTGGCACCAGCTCCTACAATGGGCAGTTCTTC.

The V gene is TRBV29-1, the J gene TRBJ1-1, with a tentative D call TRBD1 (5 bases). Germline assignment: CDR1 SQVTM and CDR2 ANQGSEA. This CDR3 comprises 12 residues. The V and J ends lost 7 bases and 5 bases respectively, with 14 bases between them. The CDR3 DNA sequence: TGCAGCGGGTGGAGGGGCGGGACTGAAGCTTTCTTT. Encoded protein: CSGWRGGTEAFF.

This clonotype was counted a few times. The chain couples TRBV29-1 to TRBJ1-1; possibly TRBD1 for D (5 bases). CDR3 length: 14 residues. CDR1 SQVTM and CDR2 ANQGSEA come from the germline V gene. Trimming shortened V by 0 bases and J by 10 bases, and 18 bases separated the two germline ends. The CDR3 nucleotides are TGCAGCGTTGAAGAGGCAGGGAGGTTTTTTGGAGCTTTCTTT. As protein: CSVEEAGRFFGAFF.

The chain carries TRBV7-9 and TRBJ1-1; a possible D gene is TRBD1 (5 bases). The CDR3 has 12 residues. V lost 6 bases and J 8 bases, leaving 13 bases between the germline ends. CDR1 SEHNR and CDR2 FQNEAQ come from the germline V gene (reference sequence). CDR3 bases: TGTGCCAGCAGTGCGGCCCCAGGGGAAGCTTTCTTT. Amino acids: CASSAAPGEAFF.

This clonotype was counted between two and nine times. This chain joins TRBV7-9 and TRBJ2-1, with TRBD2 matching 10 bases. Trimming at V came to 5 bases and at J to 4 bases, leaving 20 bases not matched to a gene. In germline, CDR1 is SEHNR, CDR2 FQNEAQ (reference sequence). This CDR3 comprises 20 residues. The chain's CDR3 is CASSADQYGTSVIRYNEQFF. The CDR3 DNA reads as TGTGCCAGCAGCGCGGATCAGTACGGGACTAGCGTAATTCGGTACAATGAGCAGTTCTTC.

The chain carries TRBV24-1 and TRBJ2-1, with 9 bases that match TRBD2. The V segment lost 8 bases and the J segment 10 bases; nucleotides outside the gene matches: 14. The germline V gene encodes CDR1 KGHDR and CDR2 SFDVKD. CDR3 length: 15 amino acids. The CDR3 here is CATNGRGGLEEEQFF. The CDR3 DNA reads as TGTGCCACCAACGGGCGGGGGGGCCTGGAAGAAGAGCAGTTCTTC.

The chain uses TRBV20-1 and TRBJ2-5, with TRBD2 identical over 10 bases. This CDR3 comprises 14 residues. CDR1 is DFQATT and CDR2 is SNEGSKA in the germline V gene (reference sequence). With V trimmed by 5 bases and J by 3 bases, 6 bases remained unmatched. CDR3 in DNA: TGCAGTGCTCGACCCGGGACTAGCGAAGAGACCCAGTACTTC. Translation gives CSARPGTSEETQYF.

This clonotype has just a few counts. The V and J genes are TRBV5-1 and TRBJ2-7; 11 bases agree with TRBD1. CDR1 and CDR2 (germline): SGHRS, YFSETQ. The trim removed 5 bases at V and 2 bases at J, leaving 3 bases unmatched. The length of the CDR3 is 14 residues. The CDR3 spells CASRTDRGPYEQYF. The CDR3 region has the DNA TGCGCCAGCAGGACGGACAGGGGGCCCTACGAGCAGTACTTC.

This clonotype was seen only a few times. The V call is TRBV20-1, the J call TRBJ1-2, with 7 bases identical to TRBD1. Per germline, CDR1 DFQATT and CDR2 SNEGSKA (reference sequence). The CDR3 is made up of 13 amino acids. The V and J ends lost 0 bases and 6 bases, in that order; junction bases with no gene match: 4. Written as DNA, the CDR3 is TGCAGTGCTAGAGATTACAGGGGTAATGGCTACACCTTC. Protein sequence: CSARDYRGNGYTF.

The CDR3 is CASSEIRGSPNSPLHF. CDR3 nucleotides: TGTGCCAGCAGTGAAATCAGGGGGTCTCCTAATTCACCCCTCCACTTT. The chain is built from TRBV6-1 and TRBJ1-6, with TRBD1 matching over 7 bases. Germline V gene sequence: CDR1 MNHNS, CDR2 SASEGT. The CDR3 spans 16 residues. After removal of 2 bases from V and 6 bases from J, the junction contained 7 bases not matched to a gene.

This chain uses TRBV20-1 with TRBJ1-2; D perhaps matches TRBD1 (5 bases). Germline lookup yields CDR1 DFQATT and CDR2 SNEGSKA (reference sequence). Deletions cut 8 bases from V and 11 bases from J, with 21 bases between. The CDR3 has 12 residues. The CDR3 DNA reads TGCAGTACCTATCGACAGCGGGGAGTATACACCTTC. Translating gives CSTYRQRGVYTF.

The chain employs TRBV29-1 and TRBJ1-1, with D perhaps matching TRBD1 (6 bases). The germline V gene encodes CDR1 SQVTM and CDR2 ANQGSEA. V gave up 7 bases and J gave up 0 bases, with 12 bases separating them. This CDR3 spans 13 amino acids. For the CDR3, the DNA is TGCAGCGCCCAGGGGTCCATGAACACTGAAGCTTTCTTT. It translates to CSAQGSMNTEAFF. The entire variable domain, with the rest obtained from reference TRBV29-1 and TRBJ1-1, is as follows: SAVISQKPSRDICQRGTSLTIQCQVDSQVTMMFWYRQQPGQSLTLIATANQGSEATYESGFVIDKFPISRPNLTFSTLTVSNMSPEDSSIYLCSAQGSMNTEAFFGQGTRLTVV.